These 3 T cell receptor beta chains share one sample of origin, sequenced in a study of CXCR3-negative and CXCR3-positive naive CD8 T cells. In preparing the TRB cDNA libraries, 5' RACE with UMI labels was used. TCRdb reprocessed the 5' RACE reads, with one entry per CDR3 protein and no DNA. This table lists approximately 56,000 distinct CDR3 sequences. Sequences were obtained from naive CXCR3- CD8+ T cells from blood. Subset of the sample: CD45RO-CCR7+CD27+CD95- naive CD8+ T cells lacking CXCR3 (TNR3-). The receptors originated from a human donor in good health. Some clones in this sample may be carry-over from other donors' samples.

The J gene is TRBJ1-2, the V gene TRBV29-1. The germline gives CDR1 SQVTM, CDR2 ANQGSEA. The CDR3 is 13 residues long. CDR3 sequence reads: CSVDSHSNYGYTF.

This chain connects TRBV3-1 to TRBJ2-7; TCRdb indicates TRBD2, and absent DNA this call remains unverified. CDR1 and CDR2 from the germline V gene are LGHDT and YNNKEL (reference sequence). The CDR3 is 16 amino acids. CDR3 loop: CASSQKLAGWIYEQYF.

The rearrangement joins TRBV2 to TRBJ2-7; TCRdb selects TRBD1, and the lack of DNA leaves this call unchecked. CDR1 and CDR2 from the germline V gene are SNHLY and FYNNEI. The CDR3 has 15 residues. CDR3 region: CASSERGGYSYEQYF.